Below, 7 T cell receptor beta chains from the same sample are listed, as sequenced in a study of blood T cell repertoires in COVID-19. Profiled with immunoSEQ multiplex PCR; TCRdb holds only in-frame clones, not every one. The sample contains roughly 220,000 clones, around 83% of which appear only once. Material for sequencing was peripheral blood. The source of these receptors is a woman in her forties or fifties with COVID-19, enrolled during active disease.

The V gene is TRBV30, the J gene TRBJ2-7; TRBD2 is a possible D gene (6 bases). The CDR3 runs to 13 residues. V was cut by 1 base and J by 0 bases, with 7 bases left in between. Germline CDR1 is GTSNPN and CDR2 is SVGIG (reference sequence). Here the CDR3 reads CAWSDGSSYEQYV. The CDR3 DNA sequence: TGTGCCTGGAGTGACGGGAGCTCCTACGAGCAGTACGTC.

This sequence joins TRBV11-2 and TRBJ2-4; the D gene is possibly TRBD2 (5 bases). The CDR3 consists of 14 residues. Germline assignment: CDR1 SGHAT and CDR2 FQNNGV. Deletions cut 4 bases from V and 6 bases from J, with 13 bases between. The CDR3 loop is CASSSPRRGNIQYF. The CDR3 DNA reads TGTGCCAGCAGCTCCCCGCGACGGGGAAACATTCAGTACTTC.

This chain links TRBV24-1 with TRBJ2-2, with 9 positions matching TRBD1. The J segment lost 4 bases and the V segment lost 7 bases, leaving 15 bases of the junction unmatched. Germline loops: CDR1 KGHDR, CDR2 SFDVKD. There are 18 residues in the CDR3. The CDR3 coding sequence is TGTGCCACCAGCCACCCGTTGGGGACAGGGATGCGCACCGGGGAGCTGTTTTTT. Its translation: CATSHPLGTGMRTGELFF.

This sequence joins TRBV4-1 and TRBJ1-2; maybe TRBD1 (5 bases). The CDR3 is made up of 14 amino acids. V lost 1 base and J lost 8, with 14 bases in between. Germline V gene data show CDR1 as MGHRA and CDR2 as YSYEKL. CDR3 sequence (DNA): TGCGCCAGCAGCCAAGTACAGGATCTCAGGGGCTACACCTTC. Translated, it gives CASSQVQDLRGYTF.

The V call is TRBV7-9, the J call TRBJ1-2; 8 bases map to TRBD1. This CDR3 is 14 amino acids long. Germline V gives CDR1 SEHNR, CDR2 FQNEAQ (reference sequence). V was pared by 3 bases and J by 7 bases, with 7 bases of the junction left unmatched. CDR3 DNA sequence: TGTGCCAGCAGCTTGGGACAGGTCAGGGGTGGCTACACCTTC. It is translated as CASSLGQVRGGYTF.

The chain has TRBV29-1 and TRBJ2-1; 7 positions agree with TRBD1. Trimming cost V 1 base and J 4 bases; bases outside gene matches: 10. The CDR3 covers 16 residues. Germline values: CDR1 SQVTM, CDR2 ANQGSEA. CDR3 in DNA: TGCAGCGTTGAAGTAGGGGCCAGGGGGAGATACAATGAGCAGTTCTTC. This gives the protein CSVEVGARGRYNEQFF.

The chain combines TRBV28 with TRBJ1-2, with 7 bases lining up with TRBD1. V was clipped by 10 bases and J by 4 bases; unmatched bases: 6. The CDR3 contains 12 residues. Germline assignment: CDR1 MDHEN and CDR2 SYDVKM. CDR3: CATQTGIYGYTF. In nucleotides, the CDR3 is TGTGCCACCCAGACAGGGATCTATGGCTACACCTTC.